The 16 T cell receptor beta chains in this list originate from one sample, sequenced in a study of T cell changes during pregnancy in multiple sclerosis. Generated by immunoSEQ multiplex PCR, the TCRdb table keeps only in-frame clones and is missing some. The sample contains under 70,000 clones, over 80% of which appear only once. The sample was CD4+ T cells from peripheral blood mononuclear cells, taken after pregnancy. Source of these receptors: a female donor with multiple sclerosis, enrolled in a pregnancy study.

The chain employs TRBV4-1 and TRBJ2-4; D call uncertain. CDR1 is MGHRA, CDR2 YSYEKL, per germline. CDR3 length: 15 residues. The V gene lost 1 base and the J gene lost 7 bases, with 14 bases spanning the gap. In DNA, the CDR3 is TGCGCCAGCAGCCAAGTTCAGGTCCTCAACAACATTCAGTACTTC. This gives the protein CASSQVQVLNNIQYF.

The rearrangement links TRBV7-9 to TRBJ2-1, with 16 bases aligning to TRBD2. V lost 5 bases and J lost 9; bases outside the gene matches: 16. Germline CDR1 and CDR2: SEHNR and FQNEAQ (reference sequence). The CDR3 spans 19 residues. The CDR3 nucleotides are TGTGCCAGCAGCCTTCGGGCCTCGGGACTAGCGGGGGGGCTATCTGAGCAGTTCTTC. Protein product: CASSLRASGLAGGLSEQFF.

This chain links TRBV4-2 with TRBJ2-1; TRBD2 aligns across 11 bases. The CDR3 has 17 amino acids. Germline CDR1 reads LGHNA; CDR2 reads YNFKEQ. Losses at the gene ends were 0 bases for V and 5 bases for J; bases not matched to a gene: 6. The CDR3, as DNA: TGTGCCAGCAGCCAAGATGGCCTAGCGGGGGGACACAATGAGCAGTTCTTC. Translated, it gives CASSQDGLAGGHNEQFF.

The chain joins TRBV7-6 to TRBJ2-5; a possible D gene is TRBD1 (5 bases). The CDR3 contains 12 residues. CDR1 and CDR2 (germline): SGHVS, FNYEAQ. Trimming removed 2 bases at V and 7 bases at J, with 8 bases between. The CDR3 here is CASSLRGGTQYF. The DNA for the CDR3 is TGTGCCAGCAGCTTAAGGGGCGGGACCCAGTACTTC.

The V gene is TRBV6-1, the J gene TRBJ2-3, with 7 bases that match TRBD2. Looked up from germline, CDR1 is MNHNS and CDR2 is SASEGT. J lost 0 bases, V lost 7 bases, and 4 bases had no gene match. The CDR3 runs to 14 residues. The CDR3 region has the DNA TGTGCCAGCACGAACGGGGGGAGCACAGATACGCAGTATTTT. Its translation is CASTNGGSTDTQYF.

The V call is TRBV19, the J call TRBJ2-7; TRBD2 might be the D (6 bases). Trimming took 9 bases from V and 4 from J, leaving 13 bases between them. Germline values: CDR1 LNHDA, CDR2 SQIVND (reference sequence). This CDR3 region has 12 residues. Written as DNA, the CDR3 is TGTGCCAGCGACGCTGGGGGGTACGAGCAGTACTTC. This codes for CASDAGGYEQYF.

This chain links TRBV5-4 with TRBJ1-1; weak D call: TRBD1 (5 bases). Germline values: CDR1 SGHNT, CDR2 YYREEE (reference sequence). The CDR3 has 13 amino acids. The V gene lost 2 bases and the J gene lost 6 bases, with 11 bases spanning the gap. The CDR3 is CASSFSGFAEAFF. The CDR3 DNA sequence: TGTGCCAGCAGCTTCTCAGGGTTTGCTGAAGCTTTCTTT.

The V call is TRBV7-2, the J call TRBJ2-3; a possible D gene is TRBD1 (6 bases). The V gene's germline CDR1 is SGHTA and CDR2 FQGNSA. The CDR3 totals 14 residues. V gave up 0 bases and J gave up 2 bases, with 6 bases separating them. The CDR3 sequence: CASSLAGATDTQYF. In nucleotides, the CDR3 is TGTGCCAGCAGCTTAGCGGGGGCCACAGATACGCAGTATTTT.

This CDR3 reads CASSVVGSSAGSGNTIYF. CDR3 nucleotide sequence: TGTGCCAGCAGCGTAGTGGGGTCCTCTGCGGGTTCTGGAAACACCATATATTTT. This chain links TRBV9 with TRBJ1-3; no firm D call. V shed 0 bases and J shed 1 base, with 17 bases lying between them. The germline CDR1 and CDR2 sequences are SGDLS and YYNGEE. The CDR3 spans 18 residues. Drawing the rest from reference TRBV9 and TRBJ1-3, the complete variable domain is DSGVTQTPKHLITATGQRVTLRCSPRSGDLSVYWYQQSLDQGLQFLIQYYNGEERAKGNILERFSAQQFPDLHSELNLSSLELGDSALYFCASSVVGSSAGSGNTIYFGEGSWLTVV.

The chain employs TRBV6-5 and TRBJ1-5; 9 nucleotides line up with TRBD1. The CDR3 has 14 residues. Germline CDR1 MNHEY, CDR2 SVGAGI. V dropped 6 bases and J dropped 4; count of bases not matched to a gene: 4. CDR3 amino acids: CASSQDRGNQPQHF. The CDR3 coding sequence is TGTGCCAGCAGCCAGGACAGGGGAAATCAGCCCCAGCATTTT.

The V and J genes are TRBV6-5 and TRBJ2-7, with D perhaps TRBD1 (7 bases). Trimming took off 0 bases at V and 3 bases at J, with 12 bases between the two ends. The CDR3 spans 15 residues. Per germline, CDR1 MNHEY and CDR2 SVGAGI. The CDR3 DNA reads TGTGCCAGCAGTTACTCGGGCAGGGGGGACTACGAGCAGTACTTC. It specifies CASSYSGRGDYEQYF.

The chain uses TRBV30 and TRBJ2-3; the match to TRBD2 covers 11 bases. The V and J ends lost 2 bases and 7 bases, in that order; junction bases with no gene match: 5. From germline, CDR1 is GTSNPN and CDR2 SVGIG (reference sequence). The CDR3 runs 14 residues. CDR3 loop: CAWSLAGGGNTQYF. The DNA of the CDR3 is TGTGCCTGGAGTCTAGCGGGGGGCGGGAATACGCAGTATTTT.

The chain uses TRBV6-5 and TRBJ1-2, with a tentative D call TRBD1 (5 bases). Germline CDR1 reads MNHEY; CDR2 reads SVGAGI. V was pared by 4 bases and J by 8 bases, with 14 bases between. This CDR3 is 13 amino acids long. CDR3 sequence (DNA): TGTGCCAGCAGTTTCTCAGGGAGTGGAGGCTACACCTTC. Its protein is CASSFSGSGGYTF.

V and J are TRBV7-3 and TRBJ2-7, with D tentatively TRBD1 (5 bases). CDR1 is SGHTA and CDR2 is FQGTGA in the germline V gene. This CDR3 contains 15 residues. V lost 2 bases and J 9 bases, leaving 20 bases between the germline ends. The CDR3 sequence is CASSLQQGAQGVQYF. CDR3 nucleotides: TGTGCCAGCAGCTTACAGCAGGGTGCCCAGGGTGTGCAGTACTTC.

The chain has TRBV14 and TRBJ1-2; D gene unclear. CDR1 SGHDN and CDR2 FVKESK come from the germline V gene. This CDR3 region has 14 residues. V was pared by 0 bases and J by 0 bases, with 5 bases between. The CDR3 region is CASSQDLANYGYTF. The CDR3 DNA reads TGTGCCAGCAGCCAAGATCTCGCTAACTATGGCTACACCTTC.

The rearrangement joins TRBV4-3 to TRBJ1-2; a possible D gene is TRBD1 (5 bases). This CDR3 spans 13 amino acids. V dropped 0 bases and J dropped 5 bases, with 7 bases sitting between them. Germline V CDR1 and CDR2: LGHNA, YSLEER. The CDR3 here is CASSQEGRYGYTF. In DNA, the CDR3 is TGCGCCAGCAGCCAAGAGGGGCGTTATGGCTACACCTTC.